A selection of T cell receptor beta chains follows, all from one sample in a study of long-term antiretroviral therapy in people with HIV. Method: immunoSEQ multiplex PCR; TCRdb's copy keeps in-frame clones and lacks some. The table lists about 6,500 clones, roughly 85% of them singletons. Sequencing used unsorted PBMCs, obtained 3.7 years after starting antiretroviral therapy. These receptors all stem from a woman aged 45-65 years with HIV. Each CDR3 is given with its conserved first and last residue. A D gene is named only where the DNA matches it firmly. Not all rows give a size; the values are once, few, many and, for expanded clones, a class.

clone size: NA
D gene: TRBD1
J gene: TRBJ2-7
V gene: TRBV5-1
CDR3 DNA: TGCGCCAGCAGCTCCGGGACAGGGGAGTCCGAGCAGTACTTC
CDR3 protein: CASSSGTGESEQYF

clone size: NA
D gene: TRBD1
J gene: TRBJ2-5
V gene: TRBV13
CDR3 DNA: TGTGCCAGCAGCTCGAGGGGACAGGGGGCTTACCAAGAGACCCAGTACTTC
CDR3 protein: CASSSRGQGAYQETQYF

clone size: NA
D gene: NA
J gene: TRBJ1-5
V gene: TRBV28
CDR3 DNA: TGTGCCAGCAATTTACAGGTTATTCATCAGCCCCAGCATTTT
CDR3 protein: CASNLQVIHQPQHF

clone size: NA
D gene: NA
J gene: TRBJ2-1
V gene: TRBV7-9
CDR3 DNA: TGTGCCAGCAGCTTAAGGGGGGTCTCGCACAATGAGCAGTTCTTC
CDR3 protein: CASSLRGVSHNEQFF

clone size: NA
D gene: NA
J gene: TRBJ2-1
V gene: TRBV29-1
CDR3 DNA: TGCAGCGAGGTCCGGGCACCCTACAATGAGCAGTTCTTC
CDR3 protein: CSEVRAPYNEQFF

clone size: NA
D gene: TRBD1
J gene: TRBJ2-7
V gene: TRBV19
CDR3 DNA: TGTGCCAGTAGTACAACCGGGACAGGGAGACACGAGCAGTACTTC
CDR3 protein: CASSTTGTGRHEQYF

clone size: NA
D gene: NA
J gene: TRBJ1-1
V gene: TRBV5-8
CDR3 DNA: TGTGCCAGCAGCTTTTTTGGCTTGATTGAAGCTTTCTTT
CDR3 protein: CASSFFGLIEAFF

clone size: NA
D gene: NA
J gene: TRBJ2-1
V gene: TRBV5-5
CDR3 DNA: TGTGCCAGCAGCTTGTCGCGTATCAATGAGCAGTTCTTC
CDR3 protein: CASSLSRINEQFF

clone size: NA
D gene: NA
J gene: TRBJ2-7
V gene: TRBV27
CDR3 DNA: TGTGCCAGCAGTCCTGGATTGGGGGCCTACGAGCAGTACTTC
CDR3 protein: CASSPGLGAYEQYF

clone size: NA
D gene: NA
J gene: TRBJ2-1
V gene: TRBV5-1
CDR3 DNA: TGCGCCAGCAGCGATATGTCAGGTGGGGCGGTTAGGTTCTTC
CDR3 protein: CASSDMSGGAVRFF

clone size: NA
D gene: TRBD2
J gene: TRBJ2-3
V gene: TRBV19
CDR3 DNA: TGTGCCAGTAGTACCTCCCCACTAGCGGGAGTTTCATCCTTCCCAGATACGCAGTATTTT
CDR3 protein: CASSTSPLAGVSSFPDTQYF

clone size: NA
D gene: NA
J gene: TRBJ2-1
V gene: TRBV6-6
CDR3 DNA: TGTGCCAGCAGTTACGGAGGCGACCCCTACAATGAGCAGTTCTTC
CDR3 protein: CASSYGGDPYNEQFF

clone size: NA
D gene: TRBD1
J gene: TRBJ1-5
V gene: TRBV11-2
CDR3 DNA: TGTGCCAGCAGCCCCCGTGCCAGGGGGCTTAATCAGCCCCAGCATTTT
CDR3 protein: CASSPRARGLNQPQHF

clone size: NA
D gene: NA
J gene: TRBJ1-1
V gene: TRBV27
CDR3 DNA: TGTGCCAGCAGTTTTGAGGGGTACACTGAAGCTTTCTTT
CDR3 protein: CASSFEGYTEAFF

clone size: few
D gene: NA
J gene: TRBJ2-5
V gene: TRBV6-6
CDR3 DNA: TGTGCCAGCCAAGGGGCAGACTACCAAGAGACCCAGTACTTC
CDR3 protein: CASQGADYQETQYF

clone size: NA
D gene: NA
J gene: TRBJ2-5
V gene: TRBV19
CDR3 DNA: TGTGCCAGTAGTCCCGGGAGACTCCAAGAGACCCAGTACTTC
CDR3 protein: CASSPGRLQETQYF

clone size: NA
D gene: NA
J gene: TRBJ2-5
V gene: TRBV6-1
CDR3 DNA: TGTGCCAGCAGTGAAGCGGGACGGACGAGGATAGAGACCCAGTACTTC
CDR3 protein: CASSEAGRTRIETQYF

clone size: few
D gene: NA
J gene: TRBJ2-3
V gene: TRBV4-3
CDR3 DNA: TGCGCCAGCAGCCAAGCCGGGGGATCAGATACGCAGTATTTT
CDR3 protein: CASSQAGGSDTQYF

clone size: NA
D gene: NA
J gene: TRBJ1-1
V gene: TRBV11-3
CDR3 DNA: TGTGCCAGCAGCTTAGGAGGGGTCTCGAACACTGAAGCTTTCTTT
CDR3 protein: CASSLGGVSNTEAFF

clone size: NA
D gene: NA
J gene: TRBJ2-2
V gene: TRBV19
CDR3 DNA: TGTGCCAGTAGTATAAGGTCTCAGGCTAACAGGGAGCTGTTTTTT
CDR3 protein: CASSIRSQANRELFF

clone size: NA
D gene: NA
J gene: TRBJ1-4
V gene: TRBV5-4
CDR3 DNA: TGTGCCAGCAGCTTGGGGGGTGTAAATGAAAAACTGTTTTTT
CDR3 protein: CASSLGGVNEKLFF

clone size: NA
D gene: TRBD1
J gene: TRBJ2-5
V gene: TRBV5-1
CDR3 DNA: TGCGCCAGCAGCGTGGACAGGCCTCAAGAGACCCAGTACTTC
CDR3 protein: CASSVDRPQETQYF

clone size: once
D gene: NA
J gene: TRBJ1-1
V gene: TRBV15
CDR3 DNA: TGTGCCACCAGCAGAGTAAACACTGAAGCTTTCTTT
CDR3 protein: CATSRVNTEAFF

clone size: NA
D gene: NA
J gene: TRBJ2-5
V gene: TRBV7-9
CDR3 DNA: TGTGCCAGCAGCTTAGAGACCCAGTACTTC
CDR3 protein: CASSLETQYF

clone size: NA
D gene: NA
J gene: TRBJ2-5
V gene: TRBV7-9
CDR3 DNA: TGTGCCAGCAGCCATTTGGACGGGCAAGAGACCCAGTACTTC
CDR3 protein: CASSHLDGQETQYF

clone size: NA
D gene: NA
J gene: TRBJ1-4
V gene: TRBV7-2
CDR3 DNA: TGTGCCAGCAGCTTAGCGTCACAGCCTAATGAAAAACTGTTTTTT
CDR3 protein: CASSLASQPNEKLFF

clone size: NA
D gene: NA
J gene: TRBJ1-1
V gene: TRBV7-9
CDR3 DNA: TGTGCCAGCAGCTTTAAAGGGAAGACTGAAGCTTTCTTT
CDR3 protein: CASSFKGKTEAFF

clone size: medium-sized
D gene: TRBD2
J gene: TRBJ2-1
V gene: TRBV29-1
CDR3 DNA: TGCAGCGTTGCACCTAGCGGGAGGGAGAATGAGCAGTTCTTC
CDR3 protein: CSVAPSGRENEQFF

clone size: NA
D gene: NA
J gene: TRBJ1-4
V gene: TRBV6-6
CDR3 DNA: TGTGCCAGCAGTTACTCGAATTCTGAAAAACTGTTTTTT
CDR3 protein: CASSYSNSEKLFF

clone size: NA
D gene: TRBD1
J gene: TRBJ1-3
V gene: TRBV18
CDR3 DNA: TGTGCCAGCTCACCAGACAGGGCTGGAAACACCATATATTTT
CDR3 protein: CASSPDRAGNTIYF

clone size: NA
D gene: NA
J gene: TRBJ2-1
V gene: TRBV6-5
CDR3 DNA: TGTGCCAGCAGTTACGGCGGGGCTTCCTACAATGAGCAGTTCTTC
CDR3 protein: CASSYGGASYNEQFF

clone size: NA
D gene: TRBD2
J gene: TRBJ2-7
V gene: TRBV7-8
CDR3 DNA: TGTGCCAGCAGCTTATTTAGCGGGAGTTACGAGCAGTACTTC
CDR3 protein: CASSLFSGSYEQYF

clone size: NA
D gene: NA
J gene: TRBJ2-3
V gene: TRBV7-9
CDR3 DNA: TGTGCCAGCACCGACGGGGATACGCAGTATTTT
CDR3 protein: CASTDGDTQYF

clone size: once
D gene: NA
J gene: TRBJ2-4
V gene: TRBV29-1
CDR3 DNA: TGCAGCGCTGCCCAAGGCCAAAACATTCAGTACTTC
CDR3 protein: CSAAQGQNIQYF

clone size: NA
D gene: TRBD1
J gene: TRBJ1-2
V gene: TRBV14
CDR3 DNA: TGTGCCAGCAGCCAACGAGGGACAGACTATGGCTACACCTTC
CDR3 protein: CASSQRGTDYGYTF

clone size: NA
D gene: NA
J gene: TRBJ2-7
V gene: TRBV7-9
CDR3 DNA: TGTGCCAGCAGCTTAGTTACAGCTTACGAGCAGTACTTC
CDR3 protein: CASSLVTAYEQYF

clone size: few
D gene: NA
J gene: TRBJ1-1
V gene: TRBV7-9
CDR3 DNA: TGTGCCAGCAGCCCCGGGGGCACTGAAGCTTTCTTT
CDR3 protein: CASSPGGTEAFF

clone size: NA
D gene: NA
J gene: TRBJ2-2
V gene: TRBV7-9
CDR3 DNA: TGTGCCAGCAGCGGGGACGGTCGTCCCGGGGAGCTGTTTTTT
CDR3 protein: CASSGDGRPGELFF

clone size: NA
D gene: TRBD1
J gene: TRBJ2-1
V gene: TRBV7-2
CDR3 DNA: TGTGCCAGCAGCCAGGACAGGGGCTCCCAGCAGTTCTTC
CDR3 protein: CASSQDRGSQQFF

clone size: NA
D gene: NA
J gene: TRBJ2-7
V gene: TRBV11-1
CDR3 DNA: TGTGCCAGCAGCTCAGAAGTCTCCTACGAGCAGTACTTC
CDR3 protein: CASSSEVSYEQYF

clone size: once
D gene: NA
J gene: TRBJ1-1
V gene: TRBV6-6
CDR3 DNA: TGTGCCAGCAGCCCCTCCGAGCTTTACACTGAAGCTTTCTTT
CDR3 protein: CASSPSELYTEAFF

clone size: NA
D gene: NA
J gene: TRBJ2-5
V gene: TRBV7-2
CDR3 DNA: TGTGCCAGCACCGCGCTTAGAGAGCAGTACTTC
CDR3 protein: CASTALREQYF

clone size: NA
D gene: NA
J gene: TRBJ1-5
V gene: TRBV2
CDR3 DNA: TGTGCCAGCAGTACCCACCAGGGAATATTCAATCAGCCCCAGCATTTT
CDR3 protein: CASSTHQGIFNQPQHF

clone size: NA
D gene: TRBD1
J gene: TRBJ2-5
V gene: TRBV18
CDR3 DNA: TGTGCCAGCTCCCCGGGACAGGGTCAAGAGACCCAGTACTTC
CDR3 protein: CASSPGQGQETQYF

clone size: NA
D gene: NA
J gene: TRBJ2-1
V gene: TRBV6-6
CDR3 DNA: TGTGCCAGCAGCAATGGCCCCGAGGGGCAGTTCTTC
CDR3 protein: CASSNGPEGQFF